The entry below describes one TCR beta chain. The antigen is not known. This sample stems from a study of chemoradiotherapy in HPV16-positive cancers. Study-wide findings and caveats: Better recurrence-free survival went with HPV-responsive T-cell expansion in HPV16-positive patients. During treatment, candidate HPV-specific clones and E7-related motifs expanded in tumor. Functional assays defining HPV-specific T cells used only a couple of HPV16-positive patients.

Samples were taken several times over chemoradiotherapy. V lost 4 bases, J lost 3 bases, and 4 bases stayed unmatched. From germline, CDR1 is SGHAT and CDR2 FQNNGV. The CDR3 contains 14 residues. This table comes from immunoSEQ multiplex PCR, and its TCRdb copy is limited to in-frame clones, with some not included. Here the sample spans 65,000 to 80,000 clones, around nine tenths being singletons. Material: blood, obtained from a patient who underwent chemoradiotherapy. The TCR sequence derives from a human donor with HPV-associated anogenital cancer. This chain joins TRBV11-2 and TRBJ2-7; 9 bases agree with TRBD1. The CDR3 here is CASSSQGAYYEQYF. The CDR3, as DNA: TGTGCCAGCAGCTCACAGGGGGCCTACTACGAGCAGTACTTC. Combining the CDR3 with reference TRBV11-2 and TRBJ2-7 gives the whole variable domain EAGVAQSPRYKIIEKRQSVAFWCNPISGHATLYWYQQILGQGPKLLIQFQNNGVVDDSQLPKDRFSAERLKGVDSTLKIQPAKLEDSAVYLCASSSQGAYYEQYFGPGTRLTVT.